This passage covers 3 T cell receptor beta chains from one sample sequenced in a study of OX40 agonist ivuxolimab in advanced cancers. Data came from immunoSEQ multiplex PCR; TCRdb stores just in-frame clones and leaves some out. The table includes 66,000 or so clones, 85% detected once. The sample was CD4+ or CD8+ T cells sorted from blood, taken in a trial of the OX40 agonist ivuxolimab. These receptors originate from an adult with an advanced solid tumor such as melanoma, head and neck, liver or kidney cancer.

The chain has TRBV5-5 and TRBJ2-7; 10 bases are a match to TRBD2. CDR3 size: 15 residues. V shed 5 bases and J 3 bases; nucleotides not matched to a gene: 8. Per the germline V gene, CDR1 is SGHKS and CDR2 is YYEKEE (reference sequence). In DNA, the CDR3 is TGTGCCAGCAGTCCGACTAGCGGGCGGATCTACGAGCAGTACTTC. Its translation is CASSPTSGRIYEQYF.

The chain uses TRBV15 and TRBJ2-4; maybe TRBD2 (6 bases). Germline assignment: CDR1 LNHNV and CDR2 YYDKDF (reference sequence). This CDR3 has 15 residues. Between the trimmed V and J ends, which lost 0 bases and 6 bases, there was a span of 12 bases. CDR3 in DNA: TGTGCCACCAGCAGAGATCTCGGGGGACTAAACATTCAGTACTTC. This codes for CATSRDLGGLNIQYF.

The chain links TRBV6-6 to TRBJ2-7, with D maybe TRBD2 (6 bases). The V gene's germline CDR1 is MNHNY and CDR2 SVGAGI (reference sequence). This CDR3 comprises 14 residues. V lost 6 bases and J 7 bases, leaving 19 bases between the germline ends. DNA of the CDR3: TGTGCCAGCAGCCACGATATACTCGGAGGGGAGCAGTACTTC. Its translation: CASSHDILGGEQYF.